This T cell receptor beta chain was captured by sequencing in a study of CD8+CD57+ T cells in acquired aplastic anemia. Study-wide background: Recorded DNA amounts for sorted CD4+ and CD8+ cells had an average of 3.2 ug. Healthy donor sequencing depth: approximately 9.9 million CD4+, some 12 million CD8+ reads. Study-level findings and limits: Significance was not reached for CD8+ Simpson's diversity between patients and controls. It was found that roughly 29 CD8+ CDR3 sequences were shared between patients and controls.

Germline CDR1 DFQATT, CDR2 SNEGSKA (reference sequence). Deletions cut 4 bases from V and 6 bases from J, with 19 bases between. The CDR3 extends over 15 amino acids. Genomic DNA templated the TCR beta VDJ and CDR3 profiling. Using its own MiXCR run on the reads, TCRdb lists one record per CDR3 protein. The table shows hundreds of thousands of distinct CDR3 sequences, with about two thirds occurring only once. Of note for this clonotype: Its antigen is currently unknown.

The sequence derives from a human donor in good health, serving as a control. The chain employs TRBV20-1 and TRBJ2-1, with D perhaps matching TRBD2 (5 bases). Sample: sorted CD4+, CD8+, or CD8+CD57+ T cells (not recorded which) from PBMCs. The CDR3 DNA sequence: TGCAGTGCTACAAAGACTGAGGGAAACACCAATGAGCAGTTCTTC. It yields the protein CSATKTEGNTNEQFF.